Shown below are 16 T cell receptor beta chains from a single sample sequenced in a study of blood T cell repertoires in COVID-19 (TCRdb year 2020). Library preparation used the immunoSEQ multiplex PCR assay. TCRdb took this table from immuneACCESS and kept in-frame rearrangements with V and J called. Such tables lack part of the clones; where checked against another copy, unresolved V genes explain under half of the gap, and the rest is unexplained. The sample table holds over 130,000 clones, of which approximately 84% were seen once. Roughly 3.5% of the sample belongs to the ten largest clones. The sample was PBMCs or T cells enriched from blood (not recorded which). These receptors came from a woman aged 45-65 years with acute COVID-19.

V and J are TRBV7-8 and TRBJ1-6; 7 nucleotides align to TRBD1. This CDR3 has 16 amino acids. Trimming took 7 bases from V and 8 from J; bases not matched to a gene: 14. CDR1 and CDR2 from the germline V gene are SGHVS and FQNEAQ. The CDR3 DNA is TGTGCCAGCACCGAATGGGACAGCCAAATAGATTCACCCCTCCACTTT. It encodes CASTEWDSQIDSPLHF.

V is TRBV6-1 and J is TRBJ2-2; 11 bases align to TRBD1. V lost 6 bases and J lost 4; bases outside the gene matches: 4. From germline, CDR1 is MNHNS and CDR2 SASEGT. The CDR3 extends over 15 amino acids. CDR3 loop: CASRRTGGGTGELFF. The CDR3 nucleotides read TGTGCCAGCAGGAGGACAGGGGGCGGCACCGGGGAGCTGTTTTTT.

This clone was picked up a small number of times. The V and J genes are TRBV19 and TRBJ1-6, with TRBD1 as a possible D gene (5 bases). Germline CDR1 LNHDA, CDR2 SQIVND (reference sequence). V was trimmed by 3 bases and J by 10 bases, leaving 10 bases between them. There are 13 residues in the CDR3. This CDR3 reads CASSIQGGSPLHF. The CDR3 coding sequence is TGTGCCAGTAGTATTCAGGGTGGCTCACCCCTCCACTTT.

The chain employs TRBV19 and TRBJ2-3; TRBD2 is a possible D gene (5 bases). This CDR3 has 15 amino acids. The V and J ends lost 7 bases and 2 bases respectively, with 16 bases between them. Germline V CDR1 and CDR2: LNHDA, SQIVND (reference sequence). In DNA form, the CDR3 reads TGTGCCAGTACCGATTACAGCGGTAACACAGATACGCAGTATTTT. Its translation is CASTDYSGNTDTQYF. The full variable domain, its missing parts supplied by reference TRBV19 and TRBJ2-3, is DGGITQSPKYLFRKEGQNVTLSCEQNLNHDAMYWYRQDPGQGLRLIYYSQIVNDFQKGDIAEGYSVSREKKESFPLTVTSAQKNPTAFYLCASTDYSGNTDTQYFGPGTRLTVL.

V gene TRBV12-3 or TRBV12-4 combines with J gene TRBJ2-2; possible D gene TRBD1, 5 bases. The CDR3 contains 12 residues. Trimming took off 8 bases at V and 6 bases at J, with 10 bases between the two ends. CDR3 sequence reads: CASRWGAGELFF. CDR3 nucleotide sequence: TGTGCCAGCCGGTGGGGCGCCGGGGAGCTGTTTTTT.

The chain recombines TRBV5-6 with TRBJ2-3; 7 bases map to TRBD1. This CDR3 has 13 residues. CDR1 and CDR2 (germline): SGHDT, YYEEEE. Germline trimming cut 4 bases from V and 7 bases from J; bases unmatched to any gene: 6. DNA of the CDR3: TGTGCCAGCAGCAGGGGACAGACACATACGCAGTATTTT. Its translation is CASSRGQTHTQYF. The entire variable domain, with the rest obtained from reference TRBV5-6 and TRBJ2-3, is as follows: DAGVTQSPTHLIKTRGQQVTLRCSPKSGHDTVSWYQQALGQGPQFIFQYYEEEERQRGNFPDRFSGHQFPNYSSELNVNALLLGDSALYLCASSRGQTHTQYFGPGTRLTVL.

J is TRBJ2-1 and V is TRBV2; 8 bases fit TRBD2. Germline values: CDR1 SNHLY, CDR2 FYNNEI. Trimming took 10 bases from V and 8 from J; bases not matched to a gene: 13. The CDR3 consists of 14 residues. CDR3 nucleotides: TGTGCCACCGGAAGTACTAGCGGTGCACATGAGCAGTTCTTC. Translated: CATGSTSGAHEQFF.

The chain employs TRBV6-6 and TRBJ1-1, with 11 bases fitting TRBD1. The J segment lost 5 bases and the V segment lost 5 bases, leaving 7 bases of the junction unmatched. The CDR3 length is 15 residues. The V gene's germline CDR1 is MNHNY and CDR2 SVGAGI (reference sequence). CDR3 sequence (DNA): TGTGCCAGCAGTGAGGGACAGGGGGGATTTACTGAAGCTTTCTTT. This codes for CASSEGQGGFTEAFF.

This clone was picked up one time. This sequence joins TRBV30 and TRBJ2-5, with a possible D match to TRBD2 (6 bases). V shed 0 bases and J shed 4 bases, with 12 bases lying between them. CDR1 is GTSNPN and CDR2 is SVGIG in the germline V gene (reference sequence). CDR3 length: 14 amino acids. CDR3 in amino acids: CAWSVGTERETQYF. DNA for the CDR3: TGTGCCTGGAGTGTAGGGACTGAACGAGAGACCCAGTACTTC.

This rearrangement joins TRBV25-1 to TRBJ1-1; possible D gene TRBD1, 5 bases. The CDR3 loop spans 12 amino acids. With 4 bases removed from V and 11 bases from J, the gap between germline ends came to 14 bases. From germline, CDR1 is MGHDK and CDR2 SYGVNS. CDR3 sequence (DNA): TGTGCCAGCAGTGTAGCGGGGGGTATCGCTTTCTTT. Its translation is CASSVAGGIAFF.

The chain carries TRBV2 and TRBJ2-7, with TRBD2 identical over 14 bases. V was pared by 5 bases and J by 7 bases, with 10 bases of the junction left unmatched. The germline CDR1 and CDR2 sequences are SNHLY and FYNNEI. There are 16 residues in the CDR3. CDR3: CASSTPQTSGRGEQYF. CDR3 DNA: TGTGCCAGCAGTACACCCCAGACTAGCGGGAGGGGGGAGCAGTACTTC.

This clone was picked up a small number of times. The V and J genes are TRBV28 and TRBJ2-7; 10 bases align to TRBD1. The CDR3 length is 15 residues. Looked up from germline, CDR1 is MDHEN and CDR2 is SYDVKM. Trimming at V came to 5 bases and at J to 0 bases, leaving 4 bases not matched to a gene. In DNA, the CDR3 is TGTGCCAGCAGTGGGACAGGGGAAAGCTCCTACGAGCAGTACTTC. It encodes CASSGTGESSYEQYF.

The V call is TRBV7-8, the J call TRBJ1-1; 9 bases line up with TRBD1. Trimming cost V 2 bases and J 0 bases; bases outside gene matches: 7. Germline loops: CDR1 SGHVS, CDR2 FQNEAQ. The CDR3 spans 17 residues. The CDR3: CASSLTPGQGVNTEAFF. In DNA form, the CDR3 reads TGTGCCAGCAGCTTAACACCGGGACAGGGCGTGAACACTGAAGCTTTCTTT.

The chain links TRBV10-3 to TRBJ1-2, with TRBD1 matching over 8 bases. With 6 bases clipped from V and 6 bases from J, the junction kept 6 bases outside the gene matches. The CDR3 has 13 residues. Germline V gene lookup returns CDR1 ENHRY and CDR2 SYGVKD. DNA of the CDR3: TGTGCCATCAGCTACAGGGGGATAGATGGCTACACCTTC. This sequence encodes CAISYRGIDGYTF.

The genes are TRBV10-3 and TRBJ1-5; TRBD1 is a possible D gene (6 bases). Germline-derived CDR1 and CDR2 are ENHRY and SYGVKD. The CDR3 contains 13 residues. The V end was cut by 9 bases, the J end by 5 bases, with 14 bases between. This chain's CDR3 is CAIQGSEDQPQHF. As DNA, the CDR3 is TGTGCCATTCAGGGGTCCGAGGATCAGCCCCAGCATTTT.

The chain employs TRBV27 and TRBJ1-2; D is possibly TRBD1 (5 bases). The CDR3 contains 16 residues. Trimming took 8 bases from V and 0 from J, leaving 19 bases between them. The germline V gene encodes CDR1 MNHEY and CDR2 SMNVEV (reference sequence). CDR3 in DNA: TGTGCCAGCCGCGGGGGACTGCCCGGCGCTAACTATGGCTACACCTTC. Its protein product is CASRGGLPGANYGYTF.